This T cell receptor (beta chain) derives from a study of hypomethylating agent response in myelodysplastic syndrome. Study-level information: The myelodysplastic syndrome patients comprised several men and a couple of women. Responders were about six patients with complete response or hematologic improvement; roughly 5 were non-responders. Points from the study as a whole: More novel clonotypes appeared in responders; more contracted clonotypes appeared in non-responders after treatment.

In regard to this clone: The target antigen is unknown.

Each sample had roughly 400 ng DNA, as two 200 ng replicates, at survey resolution. Libraries were prepared by immunoSEQ multiplex PCR; TCRdb keeps only in-frame clonotypes and omits some of them. The sample contains around 5,700 clones, roughly 80% of which appear only once. Germline CDR1 and CDR2: SGHTA and FQGNSA. The V and J ends lost 8 bases and 0 bases respectively, with 10 bases between them. The CDR3 contains 13 residues. The sequence was obtained from a human donor with myelodysplastic syndrome. The chain links TRBV7-2 to TRBJ1-1; D call uncertain. Sample: bone marrow, taken before or after starting hypomethylating agent treatment for myelodysplastic syndrome (not recorded which). CDR3 bases: TGTGCCAGCCGACGGGAAATGAACACTGAAGCTTTCTTT. As protein: CASRREMNTEAFF.